A selection of T cell receptor beta chains follows, all from one sample in a study of cytomegalovirus exposure and HLA in healthy donors. The table came from immunoSEQ multiplex PCR; TCRdb's copy has only in-frame clones and leaves some out. The repertoire holds 100,000 to 150,000 clones, 73% seen once, with roughly 2% in the top ten. Sequences were obtained from PBMCs. Every receptor here comes from a woman between 35 and 50 years old in good health and CMV-seropositive. CDR3s include the opening cysteine and the closing phenylalanine or tryptophan. The order of the fields is V gene, D gene, J gene, clone size, CDR3 DNA, CDR3 protein. A D gene is named only where the DNA matches it firmly. Where a row states a size, it is once, few, many or the class of an expanded clone; other rows omit it.

>TRBV5-1|-|TRBJ1-3|once
TGCGCCAGCAGCTTGGATCGCGCGAAATCGGGAAACACCATATATTTT
CASSLDRAKSGNTIYF
>TRBV5-4|TRBD1|TRBJ1-2|-
TGTGCCAGCAGCTTGCCAGGGACAGCTTATGGCTACACCTTC
CASSLPGTAYGYTF
>TRBV30|TRBD2|TRBJ2-2|-
TGTGCCTGGAGTGTTTGGTTAGCGGGGCCCAACACCGGGGAGCTGTTTTTT
CAWSVWLAGPNTGELFF
>TRBV27|TRBD1|TRBJ1-4|-
TGTGCCAGCAGTCCCAGGGACAGTTATGAAAAACTGTTTTTT
CASSPRDSYEKLFF
>TRBV5-1|TRBD2|TRBJ2-2|-
TGCGCCAGCAGTCTCATTAGCGGGAGGGCGAACACCGGGGAGCTGTTTTTT
CASSLISGRANTGELFF
>TRBV6-5|TRBD2|TRBJ2-1|once
TGTGCCAGCAGTTACGCAGGCGGGACTAGCAATGAGCAGTTCTTC
CASSYAGGTSNEQFF
>TRBV6-5|-|TRBJ2-3|-
TGTGCCAGCAGTTTACAGGACACAGATACGCAGTATTTT
CASSLQDTDTQYF
>TRBV4-3|-|TRBJ1-2|few
TGCGCCAGCAGCCAAGGGACAGTTCCCTATGGCTACACCTTC
CASSQGTVPYGYTF
>TRBV6-1|-|TRBJ2-7|few
TGTGCCAGCAGACCCCCACAGGGAGTATTCTACGAGCAGTACTTC
CASRPPQGVFYEQYF
>TRBV9|TRBD1|TRBJ1-3|once
TGTGCCAGCAGCTGGGACAGTGGAAACACCATATATTTT
CASSWDSGNTIYF
>TRBV27|-|TRBJ2-7|few
TGTGCCAGCAGTTTCTGGCCACCAGGGAGGCCTTACGACGAGCAGTACTTC
CASSFWPPGRPYDEQYF
>TRBV10-3|-|TRBJ1-1|-
TGTGCCATCAAGAGGGAAGAGAACACTGAAGCTTTCTTT
CAIKREENTEAFF
>TRBV28|TRBD2|TRBJ2-1|few
TGTGCCAGCAGACTCCAGCGGGGGAAGATCTCCTACAATGAGCAGTTCTTC
CASRLQRGKISYNEQFF
>TRBV10-3|TRBD2|TRBJ2-3|-
TGTGCCATCAGTGAGTTGGCGGGGGGTTCGACGGATACGCAGTATTTT
CAISELAGGSTDTQYF
>TRBV19|-|TRBJ1-2|few
TGTGCCAGTAGTCCGGGGGGCTTTGGCTACACCTTC
CASSPGGFGYTF
>TRBV4-1|TRBD1|TRBJ1-4|few
TGCGCCAGCAGCCAAGGCGACGGGACAGGGAATGAAAAACTGTTTTTT
CASSQGDGTGNEKLFF
>TRBV7-9|-|TRBJ1-2|few
TGTGCCAGCAGCTTAGGTGGAGGTTCAAACTATGGCTACACCTTC
CASSLGGGSNYGYTF
>TRBV7-2|TRBD1|TRBJ2-7|-
TGTGCCAGCAGGCGCAACACAGGGGCCGAGCAGTACTTC
CASRRNTGAEQYF
>TRBV5-1|TRBD2|TRBJ2-5|-
TGCGCCAGCACTGCAAAGAGCGGGGTGGGCTCTCAAGAGACCCAGTACTTC
CASTAKSGVGSQETQYF
>TRBV21-1|-|TRBJ2-4|-
TGTGCCAGCAGGGCAGGGCAGGCGACGGGCATTCAGTACTTC
CASRAGQATGIQYF
>TRBV7-2|-|TRBJ2-7|-
TGTGCCAGCAGCCTGGCGGGAAGCCTACGACAGCAGTACTTC
CASSLAGSLRQQYF
>TRBV2|-|TRBJ1-2|-
TGTGCCAGCAGTGAAACCGGGCAGGGTATTGGAGGCTACACCTTC
CASSETGQGIGGYTF
>TRBV5-1|TRBD2|TRBJ2-2|-
TGCGCCATGGAAGGGGCGGGGGGGACCGGGGAGCTGTTTTTT
CAMEGAGGTGELFF
>TRBV6-5|-|TRBJ1-2|few
TGTGCCAGCAGTCCAGAGGAGCGTTATGGCTACACCTTC
CASSPEERYGYTF
>TRBV7-6|TRBD1|TRBJ2-1|few
TGTGCCAGCAGCTCCACCGGACAGGGCAATGAGCAGTTCTTC
CASSSTGQGNEQFF
>TRBV4-3|-|TRBJ1-6|few
TGCGCCAGCAGCCAAGATTTCGGGAGCTCCTATAATTCACCCCTCCACTTT
CASSQDFGSSYNSPLHF
>TRBV28|-|TRBJ1-6|-
TGTGCCAGCAGTTTAGACAGCGCAGGCAATTCACCCCTCCACTTT
CASSLDSAGNSPLHF
>TRBV14|TRBD2|TRBJ2-7|-
TGTGCCAGCAGCCGTTGGACTAGCGGGCATTCCTACGAGCAGTACTTC
CASSRWTSGHSYEQYF